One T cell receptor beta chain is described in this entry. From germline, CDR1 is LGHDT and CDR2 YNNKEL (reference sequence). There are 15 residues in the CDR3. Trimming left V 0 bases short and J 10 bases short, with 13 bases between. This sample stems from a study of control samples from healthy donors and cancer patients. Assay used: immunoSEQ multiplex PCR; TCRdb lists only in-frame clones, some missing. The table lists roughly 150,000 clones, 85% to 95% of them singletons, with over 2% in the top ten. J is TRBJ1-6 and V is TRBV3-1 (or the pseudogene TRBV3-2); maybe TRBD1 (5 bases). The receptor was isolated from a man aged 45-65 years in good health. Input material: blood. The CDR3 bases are TGTGCCAGCAGCCAAGACCCGGGGCTCACCTCACCCCTCCACTTT. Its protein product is CASSQDPGLTSPLHF.